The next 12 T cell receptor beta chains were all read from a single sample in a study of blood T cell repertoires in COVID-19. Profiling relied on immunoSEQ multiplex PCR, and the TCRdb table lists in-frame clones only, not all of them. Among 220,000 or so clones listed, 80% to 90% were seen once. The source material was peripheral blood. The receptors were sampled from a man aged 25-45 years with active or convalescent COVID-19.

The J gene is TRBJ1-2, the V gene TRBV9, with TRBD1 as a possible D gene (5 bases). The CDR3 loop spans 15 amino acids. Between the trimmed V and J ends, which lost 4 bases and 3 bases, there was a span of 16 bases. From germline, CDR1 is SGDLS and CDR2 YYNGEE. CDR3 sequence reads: CASSLGTGADYGYTF. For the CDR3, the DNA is TGTGCCAGCAGCCTTGGGACGGGAGCTGACTATGGCTACACCTTC. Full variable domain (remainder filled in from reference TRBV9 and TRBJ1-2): DSGVTQTPKHLITATGQRVTLRCSPRSGDLSVYWYQQSLDQGLQFLIQYYNGEERAKGNILERFSAQQFPDLHSELNLSSLELGDSALYFCASSLGTGADYGYTFGSGTRLTVV.

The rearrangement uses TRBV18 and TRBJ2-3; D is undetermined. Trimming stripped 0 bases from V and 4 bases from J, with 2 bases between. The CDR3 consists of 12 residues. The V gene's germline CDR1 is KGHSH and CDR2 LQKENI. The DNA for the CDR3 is TGTGCCAGCTCACCACCCGCAGATACGCAGTATTTT. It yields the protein CASSPPADTQYF.

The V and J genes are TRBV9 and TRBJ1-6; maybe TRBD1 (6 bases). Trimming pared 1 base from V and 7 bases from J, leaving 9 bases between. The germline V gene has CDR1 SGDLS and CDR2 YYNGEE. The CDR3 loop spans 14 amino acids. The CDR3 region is CASSVTGSNSPLHF. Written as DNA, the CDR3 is TGTGCCAGCAGCGTAACAGGGTCGAATTCACCCCTCCACTTT.

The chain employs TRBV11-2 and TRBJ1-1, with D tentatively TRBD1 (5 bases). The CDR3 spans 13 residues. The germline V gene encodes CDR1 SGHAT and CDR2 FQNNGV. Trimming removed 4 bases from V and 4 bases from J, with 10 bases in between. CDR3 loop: CASSSQGVTEAFF. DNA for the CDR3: TGTGCCAGCAGCTCTCAGGGCGTCACTGAAGCTTTCTTT.

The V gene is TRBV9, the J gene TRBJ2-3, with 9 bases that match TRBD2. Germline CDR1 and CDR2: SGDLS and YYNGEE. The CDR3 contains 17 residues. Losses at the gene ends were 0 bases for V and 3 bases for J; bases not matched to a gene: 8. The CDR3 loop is CASSVEEGSGRTDTQYF. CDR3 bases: TGTGCCAGCAGCGTAGAGGAAGGGAGCGGGAGGACAGATACGCAGTATTTT. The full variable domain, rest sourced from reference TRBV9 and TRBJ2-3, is DSGVTQTPKHLITATGQRVTLRCSPRSGDLSVYWYQQSLDQGLQFLIQYYNGEERAKGNILERFSAQQFPDLHSELNLSSLELGDSALYFCASSVEEGSGRTDTQYFGPGTRLTVL.

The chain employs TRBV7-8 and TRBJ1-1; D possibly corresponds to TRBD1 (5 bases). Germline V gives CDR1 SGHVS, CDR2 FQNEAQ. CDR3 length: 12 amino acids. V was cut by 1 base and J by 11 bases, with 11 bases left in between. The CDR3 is CASSLGGLRAFF. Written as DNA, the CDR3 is TGTGCCAGCAGCTTAGGGGGACTCAGGGCTTTCTTT.

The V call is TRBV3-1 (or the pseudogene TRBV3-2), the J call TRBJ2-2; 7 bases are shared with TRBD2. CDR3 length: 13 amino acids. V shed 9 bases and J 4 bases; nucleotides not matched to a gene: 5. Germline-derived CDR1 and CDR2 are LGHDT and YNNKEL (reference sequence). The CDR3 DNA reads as TGTGCCAGTCGGACTAGAGGCACCGGGGAGCTGTTTTTT. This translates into CASRTRGTGELFF.

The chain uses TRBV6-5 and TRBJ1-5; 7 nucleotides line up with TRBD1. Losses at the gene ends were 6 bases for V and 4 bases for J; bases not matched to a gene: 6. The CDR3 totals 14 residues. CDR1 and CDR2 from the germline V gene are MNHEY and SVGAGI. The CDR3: CASSLQGINQPQHF. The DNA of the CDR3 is TGTGCCAGCAGCCTACAGGGGATTAATCAGCCCCAGCATTTT.

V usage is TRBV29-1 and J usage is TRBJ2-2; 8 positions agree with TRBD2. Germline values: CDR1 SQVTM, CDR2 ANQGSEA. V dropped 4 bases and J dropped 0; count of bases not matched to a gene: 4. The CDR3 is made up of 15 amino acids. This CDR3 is CSVGTSHANTGELFF. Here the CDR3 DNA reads TGCAGCGTTGGGACTAGCCACGCGAACACCGGGGAGCTGTTTTTT.

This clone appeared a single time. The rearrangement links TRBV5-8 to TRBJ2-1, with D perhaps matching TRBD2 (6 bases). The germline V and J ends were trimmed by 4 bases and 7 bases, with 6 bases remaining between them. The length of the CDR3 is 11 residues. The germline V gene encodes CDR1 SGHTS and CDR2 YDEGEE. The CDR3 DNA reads TGTGCCAGCAGCCGGGGGAATGAGCAGTTCTTC. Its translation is CASSRGNEQFF.

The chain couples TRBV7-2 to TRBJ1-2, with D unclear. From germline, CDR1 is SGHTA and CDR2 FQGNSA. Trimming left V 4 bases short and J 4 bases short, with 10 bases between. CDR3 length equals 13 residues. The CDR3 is CASSSSLAYGYTF. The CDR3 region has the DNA TGTGCCAGCAGCTCCTCCTTAGCCTATGGCTACACCTTC.

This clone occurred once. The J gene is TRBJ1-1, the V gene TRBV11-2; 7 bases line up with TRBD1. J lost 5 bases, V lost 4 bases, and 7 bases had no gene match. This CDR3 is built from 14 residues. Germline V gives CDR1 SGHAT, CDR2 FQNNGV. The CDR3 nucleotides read TGTGCCAGCAGCTCCGAGGGGGCCAGGACTGAAGCTTTCTTT. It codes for CASSSEGARTEAFF.